This TCR beta chain was found in a study of siplizumab effects on memory and regulatory T cells. Findings of the study overall: The study found that mappable alloreactive CD4+ clones averaged around 72% Treg-derived with siplizumab and 25% to 30% in controls.

Sequencing of each sample assayed about 10^5 TCR templates. TCRdb keeps only in-frame clones here, not all; method: immunoSEQ multiplex PCR. The sample lists roughly 68,000 clones, around 78% occurring once. Unstimulated naive, memory, effector memory and TEMRA subsets were sequenced, and this was done in a few donor pairs. The sample holds one count of this clone. Antigen: not known. Trimming shortened V by 1 base and J by 1 base, and 6 bases separated the two germline ends. This CDR3 region has 15 residues. CDR1 is SGHRS and CDR2 is YFSETQ in the germline V gene. This TCR was sampled from a human donor in good health. The V call is TRBV5-1, the J call TRBJ2-6, with no clear D. The sample was memory CD4+ T cells sorted from blood. The CDR3 region is CASSLLDSGANVLTF. Here the CDR3 DNA reads TGCGCCAGCAGCTTGCTAGATTCTGGGGCCAACGTCCTGACTTTC.